This T cell receptor (beta chain) is drawn from a study of cytomegalovirus exposure and HLA in healthy donors. As for the study in general: As released early, the data held some 85 million unique TCRs from HLA-typed donors. Study conclusions and caveats: Among TCR beta chains, those listed as cytomegalovirus-associated numbered some 170. Presence/absence analysis assumed near-uniform sequencing depth across donors. By a later analysis, the bulk of CMV-associated TCR beta chains appeared HLA-restricted.

Germline CDR1 and CDR2: MNHNY and SVGAGI (reference sequence). The CDR3 has 15 amino acids. With 6 bases removed from V and 2 bases from J, the gap between germline ends came to 15 bases. With 60 Vbeta and 13 Jbeta primers, the PCR was carried out. The repertoire was sequenced with immunoSEQ multiplex PCR; TCRdb's copy has only in-frame clones and lacks some. Here the sample spans around 300,000 clones, 85% to 90% being singletons. A word on this clone: The target antigen is unknown.

The TCR was taken from a woman aged 18-30 years in good health and CMV-seronegative. Sequenced sample: PBMCs. The chain is built from TRBV6-6 and TRBJ2-3, with D maybe TRBD1 (6 bases). The CDR3 spells CASRHHRTDTDTQYF. The DNA for the CDR3 is TGTGCCAGCAGGCACCATCGGACAGACACAGATACGCAGTATTTT.